This TCR beta chain is drawn from a study of T cell repertoires in cytomegalovirus infection. About the study: A matching HLA type, together with CMV infection, was signaled by public TCR beta signatures.

From the reads, TCRdb called clonotypes with MiXCR, one entry per CDR3 protein. The sample contains fewer than 85,000 distinct CDR3 sequences, 3% to 4.5% of which appear only once. On this clonotype itself: It may be a read error: a sequence one base away is much more abundant.

The TCR sequence derives from a human donor in good health (CMV status not recorded). Some clones in this sample may be carry-over from other donors' samples. The source material was PBMCs.

CDR3 sequence (DNA): TGTGCCAGCACCCCAAGGAAACGGGGCCTGCACACTGAAGCTTACTTT. Translating gives CASTPRKRGLHTEAYF. The V call is TRBV28, the J call TRBJ1-1; perhaps TRBD1 as D (5 bases). Germline V gene data show CDR1 as MDHEN and CDR2 as SYDVKM. The CDR3 length is 16 residues.